This T cell receptor (beta chain) was captured in a study of breast tumors, draining lymph nodes, adjacent tissues. Findings of the study overall: Tumor T cell lymph node origin was a supported hypothesis, not proven. Tumor repertoires ranked between lymph nodes and nontumor tissue in diversity, with V and J gene preferences.

TCRdb fed the multiplex PCR reads into MiXCR, producing one record per CDR3 protein. This table holds around 250,000 distinct CDR3 sequences, under 40% found once. Samples came from axillary lymph nodes draining the breast cancer. This clonotype was counted ten times or more. Its target is unknown. Trimming shortened V by 3 bases and J by 3 bases, and 14 bases separated the two germline ends. CDR1 LNHDA and CDR2 SQIVND come from the germline V gene (reference sequence). This CDR3 is 15 amino acids long. The gene calls are TRBV19 and TRBJ1-2; D not certain. Sequenced input: axillary lymph node tissue. This receptor was identified in a female donor with breast cancer. Some clones in this sample may be carry-over from other donors' samples. This CDR3 is CASSMVRVSDYGYTF. The CDR3 DNA reads as TGTGCCAGTAGTATGGTGAGGGTTTCGGACTATGGCTACACCTTC.